This TCR beta chain is drawn from a study of shared clonotypes between healthy human individuals. Looked up from germline, CDR1 is KGHSH and CDR2 is LQKENI. Unmatched junction bases numbered 10, after V lost 5 bases and J lost 7 bases. The CDR3 runs to 14 residues. An even split of each subset's genomic DNA across several immunoSEQ plates was performed. Some 30,000 T cell genomes (about 0.2 ug DNA) went into each sorted-subset replicate. Here immunoSEQ multiplex PCR was the method, and the copy in TCRdb shows in-frame clones only, minus some. The sample carries 190,000 or so clones, about 68% recorded once.

The sample consisted of memory CD4+ T cells sorted from blood. The subset: CD45RA-negative fraction. This clonotype originated in a man aged 25-40 years in good health. This rearrangement joins TRBV18 to TRBJ2-7, with 8 bases identical to TRBD1. CDR3 residues: CASSATGGRGEQYF. The CDR3 DNA follows: TGTGCCAGCTCAGCTACAGGGGGACGAGGGGAGCAGTACTTC.